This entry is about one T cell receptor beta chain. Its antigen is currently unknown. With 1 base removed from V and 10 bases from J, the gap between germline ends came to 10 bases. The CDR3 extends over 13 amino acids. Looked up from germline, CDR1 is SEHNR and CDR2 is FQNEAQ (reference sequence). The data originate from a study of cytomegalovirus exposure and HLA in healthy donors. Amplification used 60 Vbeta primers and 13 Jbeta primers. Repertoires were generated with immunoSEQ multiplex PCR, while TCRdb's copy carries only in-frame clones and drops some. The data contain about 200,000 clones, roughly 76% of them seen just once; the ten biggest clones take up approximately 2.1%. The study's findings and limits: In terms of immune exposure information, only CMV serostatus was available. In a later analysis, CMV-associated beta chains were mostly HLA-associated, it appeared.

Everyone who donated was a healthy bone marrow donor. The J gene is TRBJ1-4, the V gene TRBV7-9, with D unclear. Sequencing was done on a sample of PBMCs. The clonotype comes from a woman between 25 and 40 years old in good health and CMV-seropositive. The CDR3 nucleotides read TGTGCCAGCAGCTTAGGAGACGGCGGAAAACTGTTTTTT. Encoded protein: CASSLGDGGKLFF.